This is a list of T cell receptor beta chains from one sample in a study of PD-1 blockade in classical Hodgkin lymphoma. Data came from immunoSEQ multiplex PCR; TCRdb stores just in-frame clones and leaves some out. The sample lists roughly 77,000 clones, about 94% occurring once. Material for sequencing was peripheral blood mononuclear cells (PBMCs). These receptors were taken from a human donor with classical Hodgkin lymphoma. Both conserved end residues are part of each CDR3.

length	V	J	CDR3
15	TRBV10-1	TRBJ2-1	CASSAETTGYNEQFF
15	TRBV30	TRBJ2-7	CAGTLGPYPSYEQYF
17	TRBV18	TRBJ2-5	CASSPPQRGLYQETQYF
17	TRBV21-1	TRBJ2-7	CASSARKRPSFSYEQYF
14	TRBV15	TRBJ2-7	CATSEGVRSYEQYF
15	TRBV7-9	TRBJ2-7	CASSLGLANSYEQYF
13	TRBV28	TRBJ1-2	CASSLLTNYGYTF
14	TRBV19	TRBJ2-7	CASRTPGQGYEQYF
13	TRBV7-6	TRBJ1-6	CASSLMINSPLHF
11	TRBV6-5	TRBJ2-5	CASSASETQYF
17	TRBV4-1	TRBJ2-3	CASSQGFTGGGQDTQYF
13	TRBV5-1	TRBJ2-2	CASSLLGTGELFF
16	TRBV29-1	TRBJ2-1	CSVESRLAGPYNEQFF
15	TRBV2	TRBJ1-1	CASRLPGQGSTEAFF
14	TRBV7-9	TRBJ1-5	CASSSGPGNQPQHF
14	TRBV30	TRBJ2-1	CAWSVADYYNEQFF
13	TRBV15	TRBJ1-6	CATSPQYNSPLHF
15	TRBV19	TRBJ2-1	CASSRLAGGYNEQFF
13	TRBV18	TRBJ2-7	CASSLTDSYEQYF
16	TRBV10-2	TRBJ1-1	CASSDPGGALNTEAFF
14	TRBV2	TRBJ2-1	CASSVEGWYNEQFF
16	TRBV6-6	TRBJ1-4	CASRPTGGATNEKLFF
18	TRBV9	TRBJ2-2	CASSVSAGGVQNTGELFF
15	TRBV5-1	TRBJ1-4	CASSYQGATNEKLFF
16	TRBV7-6	TRBJ2-1	CASSLRARGVHNEQFF
14	TRBV2	TRBJ2-2	CASKELRNTGELFF
13	TRBV28	TRBJ2-7	CASSSGVGYEQYF
15	TRBV21-1	TRBJ1-3	CASSKGWGPGNTIYF
15	TRBV9	TRBJ2-3	CASSVWGGATDTQYF
14	TRBV19	TRBJ1-5	CASSISASNQPQHF
15	TRBV7-2	TRBJ2-2	CASSLAGVGAGELFF
20	TRBV2	TRBJ2-5	CASKFNPGLAGGRQQETQYF
15	TRBV18	TRBJ2-5	CASSPLGAAQETQYF
15	TRBV28	TRBJ2-3	CASSIAGGPTDTQYF
14	TRBV18	TRBJ2-1	CASSPLDSYNEQFF
14	TRBV5-4	TRBJ1-2	CASSRPFNGYGYTF